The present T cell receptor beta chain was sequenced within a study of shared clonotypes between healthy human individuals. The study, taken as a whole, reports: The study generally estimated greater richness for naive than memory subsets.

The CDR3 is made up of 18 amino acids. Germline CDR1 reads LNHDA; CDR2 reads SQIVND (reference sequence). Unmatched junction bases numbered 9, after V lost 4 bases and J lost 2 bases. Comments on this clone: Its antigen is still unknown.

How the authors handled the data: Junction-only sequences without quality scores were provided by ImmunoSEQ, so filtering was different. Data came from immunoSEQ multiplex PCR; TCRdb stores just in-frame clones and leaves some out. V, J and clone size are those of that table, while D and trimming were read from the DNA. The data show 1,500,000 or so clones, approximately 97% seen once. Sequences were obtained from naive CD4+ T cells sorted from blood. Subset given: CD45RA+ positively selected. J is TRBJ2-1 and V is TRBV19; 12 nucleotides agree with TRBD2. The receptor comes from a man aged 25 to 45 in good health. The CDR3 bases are TGTGCCAGTAGTACGACTAGCGGGAGCCGGAGCCCCTACAATGAGCAGTTCTTC. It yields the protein CASSTTSGSRSPYNEQFF. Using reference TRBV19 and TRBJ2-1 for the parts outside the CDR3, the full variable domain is DGGITQSPKYLFRKEGQNVTLSCEQNLNHDAMYWYRQDPGQGLRLIYYSQIVNDFQKGDIAEGYSVSREKKESFPLTVTSAQKNPTAFYLCASSTTSGSRSPYNEQFFGPGTRLTVL.